Sequencing of this T cell receptor (beta chain) was carried out in a study of technical replicates of blood from a few donors. Measured with immunoSEQ multiplex PCR; TCRdb has only the in-frame clones, and not every one. The repertoire has over 55,000 clones, less than 95% of them found once; the top ten carry 2.5% to 3.5%. This CDR3 spans 12 amino acids. Trimming cost V 5 bases and J 8 bases, with 10 bases left between them. The V gene's germline CDR1 is SNHLY and CDR2 FYNNEI. The chain links TRBV2 to TRBJ2-1; D is unresolved. This receptor was taken from a human donor in good health. Some clones in this sample may be carry-over from other donors' samples. Sample: PBMCs. The CDR3 DNA reads TGTGCCAGCAGTCGTCCCTTAGATGAGCAGTTCTTC. This codes for CASSRPLDEQFF.